This T cell receptor beta chain was identified in a study of cytomegalovirus exposure and HLA in healthy donors. Across the whole study: A preliminary data release comprised roughly 80 million unique TCRs obtained from HLA-typed donors.

The study ran its PCR with 60 Vbeta and 13 Jbeta primers. The method was immunoSEQ multiplex PCR; TCRdb's version includes in-frame clones alone and lacks a portion of them. This table has 120,000 or so clones, approximately 83% appearing once. The V gene's germline CDR1 is MGHRA and CDR2 YSYEKL. The CDR3 covers 17 residues. J lost 2 bases, V lost 0 bases, and 7 bases had no gene match. The V call is TRBV4-1, the J call TRBJ2-1, with 7 bases matching TRBD2. This receptor was obtained from a man aged 35 to 55 in good health and CMV-seronegative. The sample was PBMCs. CDR3 amino acids: CASSQDGGTLPYNEQFF. The CDR3, as DNA: TGCGCCAGCAGCCAAGACGGGGGGACGCTCCCCTACAATGAGCAGTTCTTC.